These T cell receptor beta chains were read from a single sample in a study of blood T cell repertoires in COVID-19. Clones were sequenced by immunoSEQ multiplex PCR, and TCRdb holds only the in-frame ones, with some missing. Among over 110,000 clones listed, 81% were seen once. What was sequenced was peripheral blood. Every receptor here comes from a human donor in a cohort sampled during active COVID-19. CDR3s include the opening cysteine and the closing phenylalanine or tryptophan. D genes are given only for firm matches. Clone size appears in some rows only: once, few, many, or a class for an expanded clone.

clone size: once; J gene: TRBJ2-5; V gene: TRBV7-7; D gene: NA; CDR3 protein: CASSPVGGETQYF; CDR3 DNA: TGTGCCAGCAGCCCTGTAGGAGGGGAGACCCAGTACTTC
clone size: once; J gene: TRBJ1-6; V gene: TRBV20-1; D gene: TRBD1; CDR3 protein: CSASSNRGDSPLHF; CDR3 DNA: TGCAGTGCTAGTAGTAACAGGGGAGATTCACCCCTCCACTTT
clone size: NA; J gene: TRBJ2-3; V gene: TRBV27; D gene: TRBD2; CDR3 protein: CASSSLSGTTDTQYF; CDR3 DNA: TGTGCCAGCAGTTCACTTAGCGGGACCACAGATACGCAGTATTTT
clone size: NA; J gene: TRBJ1-1; V gene: TRBV7-2; D gene: NA; CDR3 protein: CASSLVDNVGTEAFF; CDR3 DNA: TGTGCCAGCAGCTTGGTAGACAACGTCGGTACTGAAGCTTTCTTT
clone size: NA; J gene: TRBJ2-1; V gene: TRBV5-4; D gene: TRBD2; CDR3 protein: CASSWRGLADYNEQFF; CDR3 DNA: TGTGCCAGCAGCTGGCGGGGACTAGCGGATTACAATGAGCAGTTCTTC
clone size: NA; J gene: TRBJ2-6; V gene: TRBV6-4; D gene: NA; CDR3 protein: CASSDSIIAFSPPLPTPGANVLTF; CDR3 DNA: TGTGCCAGCAGTGACTCGATTATTGCGTTCAGCCCCCCACTACCTACCCCGGGGGCCAACGTCCTGACTTTC
clone size: NA; J gene: TRBJ2-2; V gene: TRBV7-2; D gene: NA; CDR3 protein: CASSYYMAGELFF; CDR3 DNA: TGTGCCAGCAGCTACTACATGGCCGGGGAGCTGTTTTTT
clone size: NA; J gene: TRBJ1-4; V gene: TRBV5-1; D gene: TRBD1; CDR3 protein: CASSLGDSKNEKLFF; CDR3 DNA: TGCGCCAGCAGCTTAGGGGACAGCAAAAATGAAAAACTGTTTTTT
clone size: NA; J gene: TRBJ1-3; V gene: TRBV18; D gene: TRBD1; CDR3 protein: CASSPKQGASGNTIYF; CDR3 DNA: TGTGCCAGCTCACCAAAACAGGGGGCGAGTGGAAACACCATATATTTT
clone size: NA; J gene: TRBJ2-5; V gene: TRBV5-1; D gene: TRBD1; CDR3 protein: CASSWDSETQYF; CDR3 DNA: TGCGCCAGCAGCTGGGACAGTGAGACCCAGTACTTC
clone size: NA; J gene: TRBJ2-5; V gene: TRBV6-5; D gene: TRBD1; CDR3 protein: CATTQQGVEETQYF; CDR3 DNA: TGTGCCACTACCCAACAGGGGGTCGAGGAGACCCAGTACTTC
clone size: once; J gene: TRBJ2-1; V gene: TRBV5-1; D gene: TRBD2; CDR3 protein: CASSSPPESGGLGNEQFF; CDR3 DNA: TGCGCCAGCAGCTCCCCCCCTGAGAGCGGGGGCCTGGGAAATGAGCAGTTCTTC
clone size: NA; J gene: TRBJ1-2; V gene: TRBV6-5; D gene: TRBD1; CDR3 protein: CASSPGTGYGYTF; CDR3 DNA: TGTGCCAGCAGCCCCGGGACAGGATATGGCTACACCTTC
clone size: once; J gene: TRBJ2-7; V gene: TRBV7-2; D gene: TRBD1; CDR3 protein: CASSPGQGAREQYF; CDR3 DNA: TGTGCCAGCAGCCCGGGACAGGGGGCGAGAGAGCAGTACTTC
clone size: once; J gene: TRBJ2-5; V gene: TRBV9; D gene: TRBD2; CDR3 protein: CASRQVSPGTSGSRSDQETQYF; CDR3 DNA: TGTGCCAGCAGGCAGGTTTCTCCCGGGACTAGCGGGAGTCGGAGCGATCAAGAGACCCAGTACTTC
clone size: NA; J gene: TRBJ2-7; V gene: TRBV4-1; D gene: TRBD2; CDR3 protein: CASSQGPSGSYEQYF; CDR3 DNA: TGCGCCAGCAGCCAAGGCCCTAGCGGATCCTACGAGCAGTACTTC
clone size: NA; J gene: TRBJ1-1; V gene: TRBV6-5; D gene: NA; CDR3 protein: CASSYFPGTEAFF; CDR3 DNA: TGTGCCAGCAGTTATTTCCCAGGGACTGAAGCTTTCTTT
clone size: NA; J gene: TRBJ2-1; V gene: TRBV19; D gene: TRBD2; CDR3 protein: CASRAGTSGHNEQFF; CDR3 DNA: TGTGCCAGTAGAGCGGGGACTAGCGGCCACAATGAGCAGTTCTTC
clone size: NA; J gene: TRBJ2-7; V gene: TRBV7-9; D gene: TRBD1; CDR3 protein: CASSPRGTATYEQYF; CDR3 DNA: TGTGCCAGCAGCCCCAGGGGGACGGCTACCTACGAGCAGTACTTC
clone size: NA; J gene: TRBJ2-7; V gene: TRBV6-2/TRBV6-3; D gene: NA; CDR3 protein: CASSWTAVYEQYF; CDR3 DNA: TGTGCCAGCAGTTGGACAGCCGTCTACGAGCAGTACTTC
clone size: NA; J gene: TRBJ2-1; V gene: TRBV12-5; D gene: NA; CDR3 protein: CASGRTTYNEQFF; CDR3 DNA: TGTGCTAGTGGTCGGACTACTTACAATGAGCAGTTCTTC
clone size: NA; J gene: TRBJ2-7; V gene: TRBV5-4; D gene: NA; CDR3 protein: CASSSRTATYEQYF; CDR3 DNA: TGTGCCAGCAGCAGCCGGACAGCAACCTACGAGCAGTACTTC
clone size: NA; J gene: TRBJ2-3; V gene: TRBV13; D gene: TRBD2; CDR3 protein: CASSLWPSGPWADTQYF; CDR3 DNA: TGTGCCAGCAGCTTATGGCCTAGCGGACCATGGGCAGATACGCAGTATTTT
clone size: NA; J gene: TRBJ2-3; V gene: TRBV3-1/TRBV3-2; D gene: NA; CDR3 protein: CASSQDRPSAMRLRSTDTQYF; CDR3 DNA: TGTGCCAGCAGCCAAGATCGGCCCAGTGCTATGAGACTAAGGAGCACAGATACGCAGTATTTT
clone size: NA; J gene: TRBJ1-5; V gene: TRBV2; D gene: NA; CDR3 protein: CASSLVEANQPQHF; CDR3 DNA: TGTGCCAGCAGTCTTGTAGAGGCCAATCAGCCCCAGCATTTT
clone size: NA; J gene: TRBJ1-1; V gene: TRBV11-2; D gene: NA; CDR3 protein: CASSLVQNTEAFF; CDR3 DNA: TGTGCCAGCAGCTTAGTACAGAACACTGAAGCTTTCTTT
clone size: NA; J gene: TRBJ2-1; V gene: TRBV18; D gene: TRBD1; CDR3 protein: CASSPGTGALQGEQFF; CDR3 DNA: TGTGCCAGCTCACCCGGGACAGGGGCGTTACAAGGTGAGCAGTTCTTC
clone size: NA; J gene: TRBJ2-7; V gene: TRBV27; D gene: TRBD2; CDR3 protein: CASSLRLAGLYEQYF; CDR3 DNA: TGTGCCAGCAGTTTAAGGCTAGCGGGACTCTACGAGCAGTACTTC
clone size: NA; J gene: TRBJ2-7; V gene: TRBV18; D gene: TRBD2; CDR3 protein: CASSPQLAGEFYEQYF; CDR3 DNA: TGTGCCAGCTCACCACAACTAGCGGGAGAGTTCTACGAGCAGTACTTC
clone size: NA; J gene: TRBJ1-1; V gene: TRBV2; D gene: NA; CDR3 protein: CASSRLLNTEAFF; CDR3 DNA: TGTGCCAGCAGCCGACTACTGAACACTGAAGCTTTCTTT
clone size: NA; J gene: TRBJ2-7; V gene: TRBV28; D gene: TRBD1; CDR3 protein: CASSPPGQTYEQYF; CDR3 DNA: TGTGCCAGCAGTCCGCCGGGACAGACCTACGAGCAGTACTTC
clone size: NA; J gene: TRBJ1-1; V gene: TRBV28; D gene: NA; CDR3 protein: CASTPRSVTEAFF; CDR3 DNA: TGTGCCAGCACCCCTAGGTCGGTTACTGAAGCTTTCTTT
clone size: NA; J gene: TRBJ2-7; V gene: TRBV9; D gene: NA; CDR3 protein: CASTGYEQYF; CDR3 DNA: TGTGCCAGCACAGGGTACGAGCAGTACTTC
clone size: NA; J gene: TRBJ1-2; V gene: TRBV3-1/TRBV3-2; D gene: NA; CDR3 protein: CASSQEGGSGGYTF; CDR3 DNA: TGTGCCAGCAGCCAAGAGGGAGGGAGCGGTGGCTACACCTTC
clone size: NA; J gene: TRBJ2-2; V gene: TRBV6-5; D gene: NA; CDR3 protein: CASSRDFSGELFF; CDR3 DNA: TGTGCCAGCAGTCGGGACTTTTCTGGGGAGCTGTTTTTT
clone size: NA; J gene: TRBJ2-7; V gene: TRBV9; D gene: TRBD2; CDR3 protein: CASSVAVSTSGISYEQYF; CDR3 DNA: TGTGCCAGCAGCGTAGCTGTTTCGACTAGCGGGATATCTTACGAGCAGTACTTC